This paragraph covers one TCR beta chain sequence. The target antigen is unknown. Here the gene names and germline are mouse. The CDR3 is cut off 1 residue early in the read; its end comes from the germline J gene. These data belong to a study of tissue T cells after allogeneic stem cell transplantation. Study results and caveats: TCR repertoires tracked anatomic similarity, regardless of disease or transplant status.

Time point noted: mouse harvest day 14 after allogeneic transplant. Tail vein injection delivered 10^7 T-cell-depleted bone marrow cells and 10^6 splenic CD5+ T cells. Germline values: CDR1 KGHTA, CDR2 FQNQQP. CDR3 length: 15 residues. The data were produced by immunoSEQ multiplex PCR, yet TCRdb's version contains in-frame clones alone and is incomplete. The table lists 4,000 to 5,000 clones, around half of them singletons. This sequence was found in a female BALB/c mouse given C57BL/6 T cells with graft-versus-host disease after an allogeneic hematopoietic cell transplant. The J gene is TRBJ1-5, the V gene TRBV23; the table gives TRBD1 as D, unverified against the DNA. The sample comprised lymph node tissue. The CDR3 spells CSSSPGTGRNQAPLF. The covered CDR3 bases are TGCTCCAGCAGCCCCGGGACAGGGAGGAACCAGGCTCCGCTT.